These 24 T cell receptor beta chains came from one sample sequenced in a study of blood T cells in healthy people across ages (dated by TCRdb to the mid-2010s). Receptor libraries were prepared by 5' RACE. The run used an Illumina HiSeq 2500. A second roughly 6 to 12 cycle PCR used a sample-barcoded 5' primer and a J-beta primer mix. In TCRdb, the public reads were trimmed at Q25 with fastp and aligned with MiXCR, with productive beta chains retained. For every CDR3 protein sequence, its rows merge into one entry that carries the most common genes and DNA. The sample table records about 1.5 million distinct CDR3 sequences; about 42% of these occur just once. The ten largest account for around 4% of the sample. Sequencing was carried out using blood. The receptors were gathered from a woman aged 18-29 years in good health.

The genes are TRBV4-1 and TRBJ2-7; the D gene could be TRBD1 or TRBD2 (6 bases each). The CDR3 is made up of 18 amino acids. In germline, CDR1 is MGHRA, CDR2 YSYEKL. The V end was cut by 0 bases, the J end by 2 bases, with 20 bases between. The CDR3 region has the DNA TGCGCCAGCAGCCAAGATCGTCCGGGGGCAGGGATTACCTACGAGCAGTACTTC. This gives the protein CASSQDRPGAGITYEQYF.

The chain combines TRBV6-1 with TRBJ2-5; 12 nucleotides match TRBD2. Germline V lookup: CDR1 MNHNS, CDR2 SASEGT. CDR3 size: 16 residues. V lost 5 bases and J lost 5; bases outside the gene matches: 9. The CDR3 sequence: CASSSQTSGSGETQYF. Here the CDR3 DNA reads TGTGCCAGCAGTTCCCAGACTAGCGGGAGTGGGGAGACCCAGTACTTC.

The rearrangement links TRBV20-1 to TRBJ1-5; no definite D call. In germline, CDR1 is DFQATT, CDR2 SNEGSKA (reference sequence). This CDR3 region has 12 residues. V gave up 2 bases and J gave up 3 bases, with 5 bases separating them. The CDR3 nucleotides are TGCAGTGCTAGACCCACCAATCAGCCCCAGCATTTT. This codes for CSARPTNQPQHF.

This clonotype was seen only a few times. The chain combines TRBV4-3 with TRBJ1-3; no clear D gene. The V end was cut by 1 base, the J end by 0 bases, with 10 bases between. The CDR3 consists of 16 residues. The germline CDR1 and CDR2 sequences are LGHNA and YSLEER. CDR3 DNA: TGCGCCAGCAGCCAAGTTATCAAGAGCTCTGGAAACACCATATATTTT. Translated: CASSQVIKSSGNTIYF.

The rearrangement joins TRBV29-1 to TRBJ2-7, with 7 bases matching TRBD2. V was clipped by 4 bases and J by 4 bases; unmatched bases: 7. From germline, CDR1 is SQVTM and CDR2 ANQGSEA. There are 13 residues in the CDR3. CDR3 sequence (DNA): TGCAGCGTTGCTCCTAGCGGAGGTTACGAGCAGTACTTC. Residues: CSVAPSGGYEQYF.

Comments on this clonotype: The germline gene is not matched at one end of the junction; a read error may be the cause. The J gene is TRBJ2-1, the V gene TRBV29-1; TRBD1 aligns across 7 bases. Germline-derived CDR1 and CDR2 are SQVTM and ANQGSEA. The CDR3 extends over 12 amino acids. DNA for the CDR3: TGCAGTGTTGATGGGGACAGTTCTGAGCAGTTCTTC. Translation: CSVDGDSSEQFF.

The chain is built from TRBV5-1 and TRBJ1-6; D gene unclear. The CDR3 consists of 16 residues. The germline gives CDR1 SGHRS, CDR2 YFSETQ. V dropped 0 bases and J dropped 9 bases, with 16 bases sitting between them. CDR3 coding DNA: TGCGCCAGCAGCTTGGAGGGAGTAAGTATCTCTTCACCCCTCCACTTT. Translation: CASSLEGVSISSPLHF.

V gene TRBV20-1 combines with J gene TRBJ2-1; D unresolved. The DNA end favors TRBJ2-7, so the J call may be wrong. The CDR3 extends over 16 amino acids. Germline lookup yields CDR1 DFQATT and CDR2 SNEGSKA (reference sequence). CDR3 sequence reads: CSASPNDPSSYNEQYF. DNA for the CDR3: TGCAGTGCTAGCCCTAACGACCCGAGCTCCTACAATGAGCAGTACTTC.

The chain recombines TRBV6-2 or TRBV6-3 with TRBJ2-7, with TRBD2 identical over 7 bases. Trimming cost V 5 bases and J 2 bases; bases outside gene matches: 6. This CDR3 has 14 amino acids. Germline CDR1 MNHEY, CDR2 SVGEGT. The CDR3 DNA reads as TGTGCCAGCAGTCAAGCGGGGTTCGCCTACGAGCAGTACTTC. Its translation is CASSQAGFAYEQYF.

The chain recombines TRBV7-2 with TRBJ1-5; 7 nucleotides agree with TRBD1. V was pared by 4 bases and J by 6 bases, with 9 bases of the junction left unmatched. Germline V gene lookup returns CDR1 SGHTA and CDR2 FQGNSA. The CDR3 loop spans 15 amino acids. The CDR3, as DNA: TGTGCCAGCAGCTCCGGAGAGGGGGCTTTTCAGCCCCAGCATTTT. It is translated as CASSSGEGAFQPQHF.

The chain links TRBV18 to TRBJ2-3; D not resolved. The V end was cut by 3 bases, the J end by 5 bases, with 12 bases between. Germline CDR1 reads KGHSH; CDR2 reads LQKENI. The CDR3 extends over 14 amino acids. In nucleotides, the CDR3 is TGTGCCAGCTCACCCGTGACATTGGAAGATACGCAGTATTTT. Its protein product is CASSPVTLEDTQYF.

This chain connects TRBV29-1 to TRBJ1-4; tentatively, D is TRBD1 (6 bases). The germline gives CDR1 SQVTM, CDR2 ANQGSEA. The V and J ends lost 1 base and 8 bases respectively, with 11 bases between them. This CDR3 is built from 13 residues. CDR3 sequence: CSVEGLTGEKLFF. CDR3 in DNA: TGCAGCGTTGAAGGGCTTACAGGGGAAAAACTGTTTTTT.

The V gene is TRBV4-3, the J gene TRBJ2-3, with D perhaps being TRBD1 or TRBD2 (6 bases each). There are 16 residues in the CDR3. Trimming removed 0 bases at V and 6 bases at J, with 16 bases between. In germline, CDR1 is LGHNA, CDR2 YSLEER. The CDR3 loop reads CASSQDVRGGSDTQYF. CDR3 nucleotides: TGCGCCAGCAGCCAAGATGTACGAGGGGGGTCGGATACGCAGTATTTT.

V usage is TRBV4-1 and J usage is TRBJ2-2; weak D call: TRBD2 (6 bases). V lost 3 bases and J lost 5, with 13 bases in between. Germline CDR1 reads MGHRA; CDR2 reads YSYEKL. CDR3 length: 15 residues. CDR3 sequence: CASSQAGLSTGELFF. DNA for the CDR3: TGCGCCAGCAGCCAGGCGGGACTTTCAACCGGGGAGCTGTTTTTT.

The rearrangement uses TRBV4-1 and TRBJ2-7, with D unresolved. Germline CDR1 and CDR2: MGHRA and YSYEKL. Trimming stripped 5 bases from V and 1 base from J, with 18 bases between. The CDR3 runs 16 residues. The CDR3 nucleotides are TGCGCCAGCAGCTTCACCCAGGCGTCATTATCCTACGAGCAGTACTTC. It encodes CASSFTQASLSYEQYF.

This clonotype was seen a few times. V and J are TRBV13 and TRBJ2-7, with D maybe TRBD1 (6 bases). The CDR3 sequence is 13 residues long. Trimming took 4 bases from V and 5 from J, leaving 12 bases between them. The germline V gene encodes CDR1 PRHDT and CDR2 FYEKMQ (reference sequence). CDR3 in amino acids: CASSSLTGDEQYF. The CDR3 DNA follows: TGTGCCAGCAGCTCTCTGACAGGTGACGAGCAGTACTTC. Full variable domain (missing parts from reference TRBV13 and TRBJ2-7): AAGVIQSPRHLIKEKRETATLKCYPIPRHDTVYWYQQGPGQDPQFLISFYEKMQSDKGSIPDRFSAQQFSDYHSELNMSSLELGDSALYFCASSSLTGDEQYFGPGTRLTVT.

The chain couples TRBV20-1 to TRBJ2-7, with TRBD2 matching over 11 bases. Germline values: CDR1 DFQATT, CDR2 SNEGSKA (reference sequence). The ends lost 0 bases at V and 3 bases at J; junction bases unmatched: 13. This CDR3 is 18 amino acids long. CDR3: CSARDIRSTLAGGYEQYF. The CDR3 nucleotides read TGCAGTGCTAGAGATATCCGGTCCACCCTAGCGGGAGGCTACGAGCAGTACTTC.

Turning to this clonotype: A much larger clone differs from this one at a single base, so this may be a read error. The rearrangement uses TRBV4-1 and TRBJ2-7, with a possible D match to TRBD1 (6 bases). The CDR3 totals 15 residues. Germline-derived CDR1 and CDR2 are MGHRA and YSYEKL. CDR3 sequence reads: CASSLSPQGPYERYF. The CDR3 DNA follows: TGCGCCAGCAGCCTAAGTCCACAGGGACCCTACGAGCGGTACTTC.

The chain combines TRBV28 with TRBJ2-5; 8 bases are a match to TRBD2. The V and J ends lost 3 bases and 5 bases, in that order; junction bases with no gene match: 14. The CDR3 has 17 amino acids. Germline CDR1 and CDR2: MDHEN and SYDVKM. The CDR3 here is CASSLGKREFTPETQYF. The CDR3 coding sequence is TGTGCCAGCAGTTTGGGAAAGCGGGAGTTCACCCCGGAGACCCAGTACTTC.

This chain links TRBV18 with TRBJ2-3, with 7 positions matching TRBD1. The CDR3 contains 15 residues. CDR1 is KGHSH, CDR2 LQKENI, per germline. With 6 bases clipped from V and 4 bases from J, the junction kept 10 bases outside the gene matches. CDR3 in DNA: TGTGCCAGCTCGCCAGTCACAGGGGCGGCAGATACGCAGTATTTT. Translated: CASSPVTGAADTQYF.

This clonotype was found a few times. The chain employs TRBV4-2 and TRBJ1-5; D is undetermined. Germline V CDR1 and CDR2: LGHNA, YNFKEQ. Trimming stripped 0 bases from V and 9 bases from J, with 15 bases between. This CDR3 spans 15 amino acids. The CDR3 region is CASSQERAGLMPQHF. The CDR3 DNA is TGTGCCAGCAGCCAAGAGAGGGCGGGGTTAATGCCCCAGCATTTT.

V usage is TRBV4-1 and J usage is TRBJ2-3; no firm D call. This CDR3 has 16 amino acids. The V gene's germline CDR1 is MGHRA and CDR2 YSYEKL. V gave up 1 base and J gave up 0 bases, with 11 bases separating them. The CDR3 sequence: CASSQASFASTDTQYF. CDR3 in DNA: TGCGCCAGCAGCCAAGCCAGCTTCGCTAGCACAGATACGCAGTATTTT.

This chain links TRBV28 with TRBJ2-3, with D perhaps TRBD2 (6 bases). Germline V lookup: CDR1 MDHEN, CDR2 SYDVKM. Between the trimmed V and J ends, which lost 5 bases and 1 base, there was a span of 13 bases. This CDR3 has 15 amino acids. The CDR3 reads CASSQSGRGTDTQYF. The DNA of the CDR3 is TGTGCCAGCAGTCAAAGCGGGCGCGGCACAGATACGCAGTATTTT.

The gene calls are TRBV20-1 and TRBJ2-5; D ambiguous. The germline V gene has CDR1 DFQATT and CDR2 SNEGSKA (reference sequence). V lost 1 base and J 2 bases, leaving 8 bases between the germline ends. The length of the CDR3 is 13 residues. CDR3 DNA sequence: TGCAGTGCTAGAGTAGCACAGCAAGAGACCCAGTACTTC. The encoded protein is CSARVAQQETQYF.